What follows are 11 T cell receptor beta chains derived from one specimen sequenced in a study of T cell responses to AZD1222 COVID-19 vaccine. Assay used: immunoSEQ multiplex PCR; TCRdb lists only in-frame clones, some missing. The sample shows about 140,000 clones, 75% to 90% of them seen only once. The sequencing used peripheral blood, collected on day 0 of AZD1222 vaccination. The receptors shown here come from an adult in good health.

The chain carries TRBV6-6 and TRBJ2-7, with 9 positions matching TRBD2. V dropped 6 bases and J dropped 0; count of bases not matched to a gene: 9. The CDR3 is 16 residues long. CDR1 is MNHNY, CDR2 SVGAGI, per germline (reference sequence). CDR3 nucleotides: TGTGCCAGCAGGAAGGATGGCGGGAGGGGCTCCTACGAGCAGTACTTC. Protein product: CASRKDGGRGSYEQYF.

The chain uses TRBV6-6 and TRBJ1-5, with D perhaps matching TRBD1 (5 bases). Trimming cost V 6 bases and J 4 bases, with 7 bases left between them. The CDR3 loop spans 12 amino acids. Germline CDR1 reads MNHNY; CDR2 reads SVGAGI (reference sequence). For the CDR3, the DNA is TGTGCCAGCAGCCAGGGTAATCAGCCCCAGCATTTT. It yields the protein CASSQGNQPQHF.

The chain joins TRBV29-1 to TRBJ1-3; 7 bases map to TRBD1. CDR1 is SQVTM, CDR2 ANQGSEA, per germline. V dropped 7 bases and J dropped 0; count of bases not matched to a gene: 9. This CDR3 is 15 amino acids long. The CDR3 loop is CSARDSAYSGNTIYF. CDR3 sequence (DNA): TGCAGCGCAAGGGACAGCGCTTACTCTGGAAACACCATATATTTT.

This clone was seen a few times. The chain joins TRBV13 to TRBJ2-2, with a possible D match to TRBD2 (5 bases). Germline values: CDR1 PRHDT, CDR2 FYEKMQ (reference sequence). Between the trimmed V and J ends, which lost 5 bases and 1 base, there was a span of 11 bases. The CDR3 sequence is 15 residues long. Here the CDR3 reads CASSPPGGNTGELFF. In nucleotides, the CDR3 is TGTGCCAGCAGCCCCCCAGGAGGGAACACCGGGGAGCTGTTTTTT.

The chain carries TRBV19 and TRBJ1-1, with a possible D match to TRBD1 (6 bases). Germline lookup yields CDR1 LNHDA and CDR2 SQIVND (reference sequence). The CDR3 runs to 14 residues. V lost 2 bases, J lost 1 base, and 8 bases lay in between. CDR3 amino acids: CASSIRGENTEAFF. The CDR3 DNA is TGTGCCAGTAGTATAAGGGGGGAGAACACTGAAGCTTTCTTT. Combining the CDR3 with reference TRBV19 and TRBJ1-1 gives the whole variable domain DGGITQSPKYLFRKEGQNVTLSCEQNLNHDAMYWYRQDPGQGLRLIYYSQIVNDFQKGDIAEGYSVSREKKESFPLTVTSAQKNPTAFYLCASSIRGENTEAFFGQGTRLTVV.

The rearrangement links TRBV1 to TRBJ2-2; TRBD2, the D gene given by the table, was not confirmed from the DNA. TRBV1 is labeled a pseudogene. This CDR3 contains 14 residues. The CDR3: CTNLWEANTGELFF. The DNA for the CDR3 is TGCACCAACTTATGGGAGGCGAATACCGGGGAGCTGTTTTTT.

CDR3 in amino acids: CASRVSGTSYEQYF. The CDR3 nucleotides read TGTGCCAGCAGGGTTAGCGGAACCTCCTACGAGCAGTACTTC. The V gene is TRBV6-5, the J gene TRBJ2-7; possibly TRBD2 for D (6 bases). The germline gives CDR1 MNHEY, CDR2 SVGAGI. The CDR3 is made up of 14 amino acids. V was shortened by 6 bases and J by 0 bases, with 12 bases between the two germline ends.

The chain couples TRBV28 to TRBJ1-5; no firm D call. From germline, CDR1 is MDHEN and CDR2 SYDVKM. This CDR3 is built from 14 residues. Trimming stripped 2 bases from V and 0 bases from J, with 5 bases between. CDR3 loop: CASSLDGSNQPQHF. CDR3 DNA sequence: TGTGCCAGCAGTTTAGACGGTAGCAATCAGCCCCAGCATTTT.

This chain connects TRBV19 to TRBJ1-6, with unresolved D. Germline CDR1 is LNHDA and CDR2 is SQIVND (reference sequence). V was cut by 4 bases and J by 5 bases, with 9 bases left in between. This CDR3 is built from 14 residues. The DNA for the CDR3 is TGTGCCAGTAGTACCGGCCCCGATAATTCACCCCTCCACTTT. This sequence encodes CASSTGPDNSPLHF.

Written as DNA, the CDR3 is TGTGCCATCAGTATCTTCACAGGGATGCCTAACTATGGCTACACCTTC. Translation gives CAISIFTGMPNYGYTF. The V gene is TRBV10-3, the J gene TRBJ1-2; D might be TRBD1 (6 bases). The CDR3 consists of 16 residues. Trimming cost V 5 bases and J 0 bases, with 16 bases left between them. Germline V gene sequence: CDR1 ENHRY, CDR2 SYGVKD.

A single count supports this clone. This sequence joins TRBV29-1 and TRBJ2-7; maybe TRBD2 (5 bases). Germline V gives CDR1 SQVTM, CDR2 ANQGSEA. This CDR3 contains 12 residues. V was clipped by 0 bases and J by 5 bases, with 8 bases between them. In DNA form, the CDR3 reads TGCAGCGTTGAAGATTCCGGGGACGAGCAGTACTTC. Translation: CSVEDSGDEQYF.